Below are 4 T cell receptor beta chains sequenced from a single sample in a study of shared clonotypes between healthy human individuals. Sequenced by immunoSEQ multiplex PCR; TCRdb stores in-frame clones only, minus some. This sample has about 380,000 clones, with just over 95% found just once. Sequenced: memory CD8+ T cells sorted from blood. This sample's subset: CD45RO+ cells pooled with CCR7-negative TemRA cells. Receptors were obtained from a man aged 25 to 45 in good health.

The chain recombines TRBV5-4 with TRBJ2-7; TRBD2 agrees at 11 bases. The germline V gene encodes CDR1 SGHNT and CDR2 YYREEE (reference sequence). This CDR3 spans 16 amino acids. Trimming cost V 3 bases and J 7 bases; bases outside gene matches: 12. In nucleotides, the CDR3 is TGTGCCAGCAGCTCGTGGGAAACTAGCGGGAGCGGGGAGCAGTACTTC. Encoded protein: CASSSWETSGSGEQYF.

This chain joins TRBV29-1 and TRBJ1-2; TRBD1 might be the D (5 bases). Germline CDR1 reads SQVTM; CDR2 reads ANQGSEA. The CDR3 contains 13 residues. Between the trimmed V and J ends, which lost 2 bases and 2 bases, there was a span of 9 bases. The chain's CDR3 is CSVESGSNYGYTF. CDR3 in DNA: TGCAGCGTTGAATCAGGGTCGAACTATGGCTACACCTTC.

The CDR3 nucleotides read TGCGCCAGCAGCCAAGAATCCATCACCGGGACTAGCGGGAGCTACGAGCAGTACTTC. This translates into CASSQESITGTSGSYEQYF. The gene calls are TRBV4-1 and TRBJ2-7, with TRBD2 identical over 14 bases. CDR1 is MGHRA and CDR2 is YSYEKL in the germline V gene. The CDR3 is made up of 19 amino acids. The V gene end was trimmed by 0 bases and the J gene end by 3 bases; junction bases not matched to a gene: 10.

The chain has TRBV4-1 and TRBJ1-1; maybe TRBD1 (6 bases). Germline V gene data show CDR1 as MGHRA and CDR2 as YSYEKL. This CDR3 is 15 amino acids long. With 0 bases removed from V and 0 bases from J, the gap between germline ends came to 8 bases. This CDR3 reads CASSQEWTVNTEAFF. The DNA of the CDR3 is TGCGCCAGCAGCCAAGAGTGGACAGTGAACACTGAAGCTTTCTTT.